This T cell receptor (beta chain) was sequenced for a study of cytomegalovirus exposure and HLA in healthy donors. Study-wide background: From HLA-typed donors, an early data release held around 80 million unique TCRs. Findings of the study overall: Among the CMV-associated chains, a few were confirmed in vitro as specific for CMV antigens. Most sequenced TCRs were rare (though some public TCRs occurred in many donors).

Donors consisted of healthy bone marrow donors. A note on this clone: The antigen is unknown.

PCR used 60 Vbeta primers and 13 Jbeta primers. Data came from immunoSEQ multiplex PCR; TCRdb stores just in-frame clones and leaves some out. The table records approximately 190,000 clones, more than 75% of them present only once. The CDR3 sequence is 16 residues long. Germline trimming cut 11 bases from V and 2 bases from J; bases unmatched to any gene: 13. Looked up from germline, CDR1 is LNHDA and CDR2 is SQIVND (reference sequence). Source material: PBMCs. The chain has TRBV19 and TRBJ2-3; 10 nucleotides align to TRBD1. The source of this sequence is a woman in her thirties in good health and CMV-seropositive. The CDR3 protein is CASRLRDRGHTDTQYF. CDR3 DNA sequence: TGTGCCTCTCGCCTCCGGGACAGGGGACACACAGATACGCAGTATTTT.